This TCR beta chain was observed in a study of T cell responses to AZD1222 COVID-19 vaccine. Study-level information: Second-dose recipients at about 4 or about 12 weeks were treated as one pooled group.

Turning to this clone: What it binds is unknown.

The method was immunoSEQ multiplex PCR; TCRdb's version includes in-frame clones alone and lacks a portion of them. This sample carries 120,000 to 150,000 clones, approximately 89% of them seen once, and the ten largest clones take around 5%. The study's findings and limits: Nearly half of spike-specific TCRs reportedly target unmutated variant regions. Only after the peak T cell response were repertoires sampled.

V was clipped by 2 bases and J by 9 bases, with 11 bases between them. Germline V gene data show CDR1 as LGHNA and CDR2 as YNFKEQ. The CDR3 totals 14 residues. The rearrangement links TRBV4-2 to TRBJ1-6, with TRBD1 as a possible D gene (5 bases). The TCR comes from an adult in good health. Specimen: peripheral blood, collected on day 0 of AZD1222 vaccination. CDR3: CASSQPGRGSPLHF. CDR3 DNA sequence: TGTGCCAGCAGCCAACCGGGGCGCGGTTCACCCCTCCACTTT.